The following is a T cell receptor beta chain sequence with its context. This clone was seen a few times. It has no known antigen specificity. Per-base qualities were not stored, and no clone one base away is much larger. This sample was included in a study of STAT5B mutations in CD4+ large granular lymphocyte leukemia (dated by TCRdb to the early 2020s). General notes on the study: Among healthy controls, the CDR3 'QG' motif was associated with a particular HLA allele. Flow cytometry performed on FACSCanto II or FACSVerse showed that the purified fractions had more than 95% purity among lymphocytes. The TCRbeta repertoires of CD4+ T-cell large granular lymphocyte leukemia patients were compared with the TCRbeta repertoires of healthy blood donors. Study-level results and caveats: Greater clonality appeared to be present in CD4-sorted patient repertoires than in healthy CD4+ repertoires, and the difference was retained after the putative leukemic clones were removed. The main leukemic clonotypes were found to be private to each patient, although about a quarter of the main leukemic clonotypes were detected at low frequency in the non-leukemic repertoires of other patients. Enrichment of TRBV06-family usage was observed among the top patient clones (8/27) relative to healthy controls (2/35). The data were not HLA-matched, and the higher clonality in CD4+ T-LGLL than in CD8+ T-LGLL could be due to the relatively small sample size.

The immunoSEQ assay at survey resolution was applied to genomic DNA for sequencing of TCRbeta rearrangements. Concerning the study's data processing: In the TCR sequencing data, the smallest productive clonotype frequency that could be detected was 2.59 x 10-5. Analyses included only productive TCRbeta rearrangements, meaning complete and in-frame sequences. The clonality of each sample was calculated as Simpson clonality in the immunoSEQ Analyzer version 3.0. Clones were grouped by frequency into very rare, small, medium, large (1-20%) or hyperexpanded (>20%) categories. Generation probabilities were estimated with OLGA 1.2.3, V-gene circos plots were made with VDJtools, specificities were looked up in VDJdb, and CDR3 motifs were identified with GLIPH. TCRdb mirrors the immuneACCESS table, restricted to in-frame sequences. Some clones are absent from its copies; in checked studies, under half trace to an unresolved V gene, and the reason for the others is unknown. V and J calls plus clone size are reproduced from that table; the DNA served to infer D and trimming. Across this sample there are 20,000 to 25,000 clones, with roughly 78% seen only once. The biggest ten clones account for 0.55% to 0.75% of the sample.

The healthy control group was made up of fewer than 40 blood donors, and the Finnish Red Cross blood service supplied their buffy coats. All TCR-sequenced material derived from peripheral blood: patient blood samples and healthy donor buffy coats. Peripheral blood mononuclear cells were isolated by Ficoll-Hypaque gradient centrifugation. Magnetic purification was used to isolate CD4+ cells from the buffy coats of the healthy controls. The Gentra Puregene Cell and Tissue kit was used to extract genomic DNA, and a Qubit 2.0 fluorometer was used to measure the amount of genomic DNA. Looking up the germline V gene (reference sequence) yields CDR1 SEHNR and CDR2 FQNEAQ. The junction shows trimming of 5 bases on V and 4 bases on J, and the gene matches do not reach 4 bases of it. The CDR3 numbers 13 residues from cysteine through phenylalanine. Here the CDR3 DNA is all that survives: 39 bases in frame from base 1.

This clonotype was obtained from a human donor in good health. The V gene is TRBV7-9 and the J gene is TRBJ2-7, with 8 bases matching TRBD1. The sequenced material came from CD4+ T cells from blood buffy coats. The DNA sequence is TGTGCCAGCAGCACAAGACAGGGGTACGAGCAGTACTTC. It is translated as CASSTRQGYEQYF.